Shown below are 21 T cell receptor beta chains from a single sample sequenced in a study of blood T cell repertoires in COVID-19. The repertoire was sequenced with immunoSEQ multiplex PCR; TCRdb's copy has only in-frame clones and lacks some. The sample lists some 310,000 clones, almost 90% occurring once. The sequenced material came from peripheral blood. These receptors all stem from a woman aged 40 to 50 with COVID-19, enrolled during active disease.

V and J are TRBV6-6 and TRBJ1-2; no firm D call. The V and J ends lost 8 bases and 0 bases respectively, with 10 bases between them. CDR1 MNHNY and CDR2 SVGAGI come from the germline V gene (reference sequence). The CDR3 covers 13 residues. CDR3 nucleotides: TGTGCCAGCGGGCAGGACTCTAACTATGGCTACACCTTC. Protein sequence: CASGQDSNYGYTF.

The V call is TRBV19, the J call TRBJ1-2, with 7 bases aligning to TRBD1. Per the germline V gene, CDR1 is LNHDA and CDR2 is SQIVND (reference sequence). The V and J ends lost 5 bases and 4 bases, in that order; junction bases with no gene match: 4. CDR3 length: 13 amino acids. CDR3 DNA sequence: TGTGCCAGTAGTCACCGACAGGGCTATGGCTACACCTTC. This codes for CASSHRQGYGYTF.

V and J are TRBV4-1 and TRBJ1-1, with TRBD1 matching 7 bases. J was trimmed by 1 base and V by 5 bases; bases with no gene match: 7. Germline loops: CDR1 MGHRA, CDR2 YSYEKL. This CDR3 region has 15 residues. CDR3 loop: CASSTRQGPNTEAFF. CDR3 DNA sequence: TGCGCCAGCAGCACCAGACAGGGCCCGAACACTGAAGCTTTCTTT.

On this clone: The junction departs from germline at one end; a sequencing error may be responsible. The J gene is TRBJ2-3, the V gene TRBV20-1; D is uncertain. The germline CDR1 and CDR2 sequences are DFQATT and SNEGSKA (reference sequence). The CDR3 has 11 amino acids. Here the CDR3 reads CSATLSDTQYF. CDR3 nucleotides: TGCAGCGCTACCCTTTCGGATACGCAGTATTTT.

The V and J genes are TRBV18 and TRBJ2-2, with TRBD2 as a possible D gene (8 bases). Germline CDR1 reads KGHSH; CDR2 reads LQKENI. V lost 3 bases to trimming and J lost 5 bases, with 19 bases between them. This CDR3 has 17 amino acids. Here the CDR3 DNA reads TGTGCCAGCTCACCGGGGACTAGGGGGCCTAGGACCGGGGAGCTGTTTTTT. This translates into CASSPGTRGPRTGELFF.

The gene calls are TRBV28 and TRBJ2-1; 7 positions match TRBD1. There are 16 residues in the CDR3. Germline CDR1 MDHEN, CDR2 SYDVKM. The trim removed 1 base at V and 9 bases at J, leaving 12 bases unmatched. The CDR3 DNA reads TGTGCCAGCAGTTTATTCCAGGGGGTAACGTCCAGTGAGCAGTTCTTC. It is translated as CASSLFQGVTSSEQFF.

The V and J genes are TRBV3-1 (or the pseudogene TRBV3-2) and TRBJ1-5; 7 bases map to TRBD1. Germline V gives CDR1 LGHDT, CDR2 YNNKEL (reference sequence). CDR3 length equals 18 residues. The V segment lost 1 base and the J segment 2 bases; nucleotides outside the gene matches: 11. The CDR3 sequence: CASSQGFILGGGNQPQHF. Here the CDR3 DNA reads TGTGCCAGCAGCCAAGGATTTATTCTAGGGGGCGGCAATCAGCCCCAGCATTTT.

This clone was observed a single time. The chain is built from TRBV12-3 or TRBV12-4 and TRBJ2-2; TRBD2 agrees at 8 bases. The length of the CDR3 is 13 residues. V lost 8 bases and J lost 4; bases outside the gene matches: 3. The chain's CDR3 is CASLREGTGELFF. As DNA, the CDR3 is TGTGCCAGCCTACGGGAGGGCACCGGGGAGCTGTTTTTT.

This CDR3 reads CASSSDQGGYGYTF. Written as DNA, the CDR3 is TGTGCCAGCTCATCGGATCAGGGGGGCTATGGCTACACCTTC. The chain links TRBV18 to TRBJ1-2; 7 positions agree with TRBD1. The germline V gene has CDR1 KGHSH and CDR2 LQKENI. The CDR3 extends over 14 amino acids. Trimming removed 5 bases from V and 4 bases from J; junction bases left unmatched: 7.

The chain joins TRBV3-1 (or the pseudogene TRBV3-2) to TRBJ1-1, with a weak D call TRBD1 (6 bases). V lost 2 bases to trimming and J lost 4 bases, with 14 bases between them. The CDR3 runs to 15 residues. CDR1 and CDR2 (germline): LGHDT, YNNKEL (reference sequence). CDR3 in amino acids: CASSQRGGGTTEAFF. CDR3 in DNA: TGTGCCAGCAGCCAAAGGGGGGGCGGGACCACTGAAGCTTTCTTT.

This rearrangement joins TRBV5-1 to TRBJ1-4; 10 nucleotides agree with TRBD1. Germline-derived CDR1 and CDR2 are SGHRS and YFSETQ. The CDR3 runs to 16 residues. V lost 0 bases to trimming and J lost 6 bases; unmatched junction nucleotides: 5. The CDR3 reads CASSLVSGTGDEKLFF. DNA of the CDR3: TGCGCCAGCAGCTTGGTCTCCGGGACAGGGGATGAAAAACTGTTTTTT.

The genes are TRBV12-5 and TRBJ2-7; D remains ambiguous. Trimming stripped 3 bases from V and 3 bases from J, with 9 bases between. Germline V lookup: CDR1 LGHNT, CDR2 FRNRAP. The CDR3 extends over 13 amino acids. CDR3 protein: CASGFLEHYEQYF. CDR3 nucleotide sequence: TGTGCTAGTGGTTTTCTTGAACACTACGAGCAGTACTTC.

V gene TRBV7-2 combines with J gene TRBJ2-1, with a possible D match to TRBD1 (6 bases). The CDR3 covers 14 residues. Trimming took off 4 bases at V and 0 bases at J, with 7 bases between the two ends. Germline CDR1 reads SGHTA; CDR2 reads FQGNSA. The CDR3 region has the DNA TGTGCCAGCAGCTCACAGGGCTCCTACAATGAGCAGTTCTTC. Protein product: CASSSQGSYNEQFF.

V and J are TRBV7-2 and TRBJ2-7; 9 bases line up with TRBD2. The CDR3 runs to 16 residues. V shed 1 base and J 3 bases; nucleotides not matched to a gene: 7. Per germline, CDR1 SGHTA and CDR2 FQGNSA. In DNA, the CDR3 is TGTGCCAGCAGCTTAGGGGTAGCGGGAGCTCGCTACGAGCAGTACTTC. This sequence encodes CASSLGVAGARYEQYF.

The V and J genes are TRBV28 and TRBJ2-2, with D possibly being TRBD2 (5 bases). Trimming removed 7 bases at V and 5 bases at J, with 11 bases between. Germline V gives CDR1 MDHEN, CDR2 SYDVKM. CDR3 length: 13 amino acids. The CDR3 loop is CASIWRRTGELFF. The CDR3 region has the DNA TGTGCCAGCATTTGGCGGAGGACCGGGGAGCTGTTTTTT.

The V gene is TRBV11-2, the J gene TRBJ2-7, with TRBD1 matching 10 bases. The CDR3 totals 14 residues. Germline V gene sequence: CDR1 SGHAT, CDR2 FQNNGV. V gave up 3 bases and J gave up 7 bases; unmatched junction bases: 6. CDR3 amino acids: CASSFLTGGWEQYF. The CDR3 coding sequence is TGTGCCAGCAGCTTTTTGACAGGGGGCTGGGAGCAGTACTTC.

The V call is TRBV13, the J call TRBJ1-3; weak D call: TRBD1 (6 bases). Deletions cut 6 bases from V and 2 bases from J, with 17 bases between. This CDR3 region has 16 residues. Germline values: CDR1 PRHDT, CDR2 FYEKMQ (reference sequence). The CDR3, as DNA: TGTGCCAGCAGTACGCTGGGGGCCCTCCCTGGAAACACCATATATTTT. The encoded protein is CASSTLGALPGNTIYF.

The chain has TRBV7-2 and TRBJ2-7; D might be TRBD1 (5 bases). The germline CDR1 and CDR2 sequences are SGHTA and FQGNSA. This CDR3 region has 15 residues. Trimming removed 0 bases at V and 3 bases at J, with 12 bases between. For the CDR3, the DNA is TGTGCCAGCAGCTTAGCGGGCAGGGAACGCTACGAGCAGTACTTC. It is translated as CASSLAGRERYEQYF.

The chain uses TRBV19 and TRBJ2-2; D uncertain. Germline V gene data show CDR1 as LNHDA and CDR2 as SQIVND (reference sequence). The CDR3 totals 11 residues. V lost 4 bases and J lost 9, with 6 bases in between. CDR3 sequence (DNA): TGTGCCAGTAGTAGGGCCCGGGAGCTGTTTTTT. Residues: CASSRARELFF.

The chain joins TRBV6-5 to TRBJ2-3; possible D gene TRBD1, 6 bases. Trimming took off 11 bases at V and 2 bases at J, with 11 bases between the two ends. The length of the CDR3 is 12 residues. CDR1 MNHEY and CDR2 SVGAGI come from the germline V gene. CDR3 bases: TGTGCCGGGAACAGGGACACAGATACGCAGTATTTT. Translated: CAGNRDTDTQYF.

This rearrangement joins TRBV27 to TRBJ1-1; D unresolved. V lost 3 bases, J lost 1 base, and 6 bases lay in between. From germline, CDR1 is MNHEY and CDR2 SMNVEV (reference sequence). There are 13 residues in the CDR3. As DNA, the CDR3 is TGTGCCAGCAGTTTTATGGCGAACACTGAAGCTTTCTTT. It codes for CASSFMANTEAFF.